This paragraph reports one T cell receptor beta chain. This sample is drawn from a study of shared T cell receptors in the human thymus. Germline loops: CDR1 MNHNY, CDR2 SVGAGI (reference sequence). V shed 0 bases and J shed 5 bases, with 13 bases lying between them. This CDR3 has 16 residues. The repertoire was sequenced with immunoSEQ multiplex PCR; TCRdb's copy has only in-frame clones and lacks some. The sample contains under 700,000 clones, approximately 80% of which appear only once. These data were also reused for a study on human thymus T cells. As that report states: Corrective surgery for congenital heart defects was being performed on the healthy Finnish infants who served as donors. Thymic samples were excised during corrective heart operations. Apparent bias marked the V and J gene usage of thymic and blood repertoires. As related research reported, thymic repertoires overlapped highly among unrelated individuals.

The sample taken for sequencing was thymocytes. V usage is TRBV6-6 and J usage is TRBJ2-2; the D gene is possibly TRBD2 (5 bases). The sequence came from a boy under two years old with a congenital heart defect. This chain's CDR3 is CASSYSDGVQTGELFF. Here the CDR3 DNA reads TGTGCCAGCAGTTACTCGGACGGGGTCCAAACCGGGGAGCTGTTTTTT.